This T cell receptor beta chain was recovered during a study of CD8 T cells in Susac syndrome. General study findings and limits: A relatively small number of individuals underwent TCR sequencing and HLA analysis.

Between the trimmed V and J ends, which lost 3 bases and 2 bases, there was a span of 10 bases. This CDR3 region has 13 residues. Looked up from germline, CDR1 is GTSNPN and CDR2 is SVGIG (reference sequence). RNA amounts of about 0.5 to 1 ug underwent reverse transcription with random hexamers. An immunoSEQ multiplex PCR amplified TCR beta CDR3 over 54 Vbeta and 13 Jbeta. One entry per CDR3 protein, called by TCRdb with MiXCR from the immunoSEQ multiplex PCR reads. This table has 250,000 to 300,000 distinct CDR3 sequences, 70% to 90% appearing once. TCR beta from blood CD8+ and CD4+ T cells was sequenced. In contrast to the negatively isolated CD8+ and CD4+ T cells, TEMRA cells were FACS-enriched. Turning to this clonotype: Antigen: not known.

Source material: CD8+ T cells from PBMCs. The TCR sequence derives from a human donor with multiple sclerosis. The rearrangement links TRBV30 to TRBJ1-1; D not certain. The CDR3 sequence is CAWSQGKNTEAFF. The CDR3 nucleotides are TGTGCCTGGAGCCAAGGAAAAAACACTGAAGCTTTCTTT. The complete variable domain, with remaining parts taken from reference TRBV30 and TRBJ1-1, reads SQTIHQWPATLVQPVGSPLSLECTVEGTSNPNLYWYRQAAGRGLQLLFYSVGIGQISSEVPQNLSASRPQDRQFILSSKKLLLSDSGFYLCAWSQGKNTEAFFGQGTRLTVV.